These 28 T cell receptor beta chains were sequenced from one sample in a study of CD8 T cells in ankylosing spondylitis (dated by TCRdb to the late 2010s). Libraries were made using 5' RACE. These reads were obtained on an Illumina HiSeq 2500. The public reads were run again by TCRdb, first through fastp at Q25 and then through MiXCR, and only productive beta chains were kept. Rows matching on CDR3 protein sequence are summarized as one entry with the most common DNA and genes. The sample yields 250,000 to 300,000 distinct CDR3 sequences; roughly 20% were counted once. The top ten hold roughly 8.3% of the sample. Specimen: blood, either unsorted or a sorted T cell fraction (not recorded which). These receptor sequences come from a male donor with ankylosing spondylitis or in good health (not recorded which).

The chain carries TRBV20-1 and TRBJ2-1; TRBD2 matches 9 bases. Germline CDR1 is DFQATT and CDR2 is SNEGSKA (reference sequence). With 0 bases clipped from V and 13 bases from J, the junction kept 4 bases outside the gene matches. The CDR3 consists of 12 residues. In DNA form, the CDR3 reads TGCAGTGCTAGAGAAATGCGGGGGGGCCAGTTCTTC. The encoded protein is CSAREMRGGQFF.

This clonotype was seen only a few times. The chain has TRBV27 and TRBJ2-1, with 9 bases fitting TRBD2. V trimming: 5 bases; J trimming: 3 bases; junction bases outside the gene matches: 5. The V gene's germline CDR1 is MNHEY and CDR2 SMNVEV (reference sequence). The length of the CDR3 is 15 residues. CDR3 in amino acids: CASSISGRNYNEQFF. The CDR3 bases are TGTGCCAGCAGTATTAGCGGGAGAAACTACAATGAGCAGTTCTTC.

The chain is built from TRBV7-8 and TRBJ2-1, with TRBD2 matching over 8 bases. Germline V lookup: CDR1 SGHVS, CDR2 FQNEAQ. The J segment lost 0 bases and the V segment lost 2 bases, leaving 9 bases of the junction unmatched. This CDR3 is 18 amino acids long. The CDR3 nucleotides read TGTGCCAGCAGCTTAACCGCTAGCGGGTACAGCTCCTACAATGAGCAGTTCTTC. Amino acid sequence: CASSLTASGYSSYNEQFF.

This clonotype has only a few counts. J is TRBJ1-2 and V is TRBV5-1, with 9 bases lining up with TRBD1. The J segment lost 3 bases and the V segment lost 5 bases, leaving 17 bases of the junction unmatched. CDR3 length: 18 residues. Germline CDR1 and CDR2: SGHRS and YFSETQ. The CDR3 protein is CASRAVGTGHRTHYGYTF. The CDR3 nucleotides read TGCGCCAGCAGGGCCGTTGGGACAGGGCACCGGACCCACTATGGCTACACCTTC.

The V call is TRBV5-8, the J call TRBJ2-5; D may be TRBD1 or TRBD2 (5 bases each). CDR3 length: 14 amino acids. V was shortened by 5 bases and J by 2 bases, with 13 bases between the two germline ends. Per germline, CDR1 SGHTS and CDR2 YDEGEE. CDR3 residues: CASSIRGLQETQYF. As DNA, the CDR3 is TGTGCCAGCAGTATCCGGGGCCTGCAAGAGACCCAGTACTTC. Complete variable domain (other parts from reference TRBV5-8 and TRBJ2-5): EAGVTQSPTHLIKTRGQQATLRCSPISGHTSVYWYQQALGLGLQFLLWYDEGEERNRGNFPPRFSGRQFPNYSSELNVNALELEDSALYLCASSIRGLQETQYFGPGTRLLVL.

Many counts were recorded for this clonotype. The CDR3 reads CSVIFGLANTGELFF. For the CDR3, the DNA is TGCAGCGTTATTTTTGGACTGGCGAACACCGGGGAGCTGTTTTTT. The chain uses TRBV29-1 and TRBJ2-2, with D possibly being TRBD2 (5 bases). The CDR3 runs 15 residues. Germline V gives CDR1 SQVTM, CDR2 ANQGSEA. V shed 5 bases and J shed 0 bases, with 13 bases lying between them.

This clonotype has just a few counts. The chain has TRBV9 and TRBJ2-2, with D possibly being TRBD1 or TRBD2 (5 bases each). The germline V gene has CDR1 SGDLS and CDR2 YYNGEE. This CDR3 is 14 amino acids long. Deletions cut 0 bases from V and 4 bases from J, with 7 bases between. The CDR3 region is CASSVGGSTGELFF. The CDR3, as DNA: TGTGCCAGCAGCGTAGGGGGGAGCACCGGGGAGCTGTTTTTT.

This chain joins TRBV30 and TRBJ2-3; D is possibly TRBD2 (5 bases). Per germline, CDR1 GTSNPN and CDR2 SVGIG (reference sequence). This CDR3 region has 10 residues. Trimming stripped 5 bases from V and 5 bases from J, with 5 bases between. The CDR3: CAWGGDTQYF. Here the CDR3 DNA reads TGTGCCTGGGGAGGAGATACGCAGTATTTT.

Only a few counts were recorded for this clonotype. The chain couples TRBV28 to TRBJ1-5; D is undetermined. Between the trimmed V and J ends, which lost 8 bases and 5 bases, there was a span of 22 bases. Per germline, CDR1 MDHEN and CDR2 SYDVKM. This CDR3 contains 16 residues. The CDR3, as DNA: TGTGCCAGCGAAATCGGACCCCCAGGCCCCGATCAGCCCCAGCATTTT. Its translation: CASEIGPPGPDQPQHF.

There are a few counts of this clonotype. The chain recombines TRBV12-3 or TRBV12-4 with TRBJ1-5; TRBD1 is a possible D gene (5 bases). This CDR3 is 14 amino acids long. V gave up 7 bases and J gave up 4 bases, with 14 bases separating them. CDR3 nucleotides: TGTGCCAGCATGCTAAACGGGGGGAATCAGCCCCAGCATTTT. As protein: CASMLNGGNQPQHF.

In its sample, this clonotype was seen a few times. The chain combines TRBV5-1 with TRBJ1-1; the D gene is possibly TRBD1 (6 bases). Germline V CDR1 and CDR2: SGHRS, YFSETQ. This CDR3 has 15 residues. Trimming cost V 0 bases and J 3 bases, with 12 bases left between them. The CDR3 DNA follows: TGCGCCAGCAGCTTGGGGCAGGGGTATGACACTGAAGCTTTCTTT. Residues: CASSLGQGYDTEAFF.

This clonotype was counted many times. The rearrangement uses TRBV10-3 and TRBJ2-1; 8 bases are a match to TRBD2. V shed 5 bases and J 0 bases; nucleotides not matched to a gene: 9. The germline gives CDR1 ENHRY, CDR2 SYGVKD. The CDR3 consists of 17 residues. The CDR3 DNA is TGTGCCATCAGTTCCAATACCGGGACTAGCTCCTACAATGAGCAGTTCTTC. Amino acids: CAISSNTGTSSYNEQFF.

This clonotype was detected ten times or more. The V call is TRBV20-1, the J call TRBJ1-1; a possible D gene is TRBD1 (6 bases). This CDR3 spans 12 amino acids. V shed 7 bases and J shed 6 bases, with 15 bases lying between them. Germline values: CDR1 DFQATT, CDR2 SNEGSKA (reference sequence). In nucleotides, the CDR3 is TGCAGTGTAGAGGGGGTTCGGGCTGAAGCTTTCTTT. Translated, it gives CSVEGVRAEAFF.

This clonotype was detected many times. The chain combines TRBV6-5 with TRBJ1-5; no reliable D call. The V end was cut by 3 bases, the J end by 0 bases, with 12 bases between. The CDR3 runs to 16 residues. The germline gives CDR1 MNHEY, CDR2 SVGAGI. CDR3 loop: CASSYLPPYSNQPQHF. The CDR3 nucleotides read TGTGCCAGCAGTTATTTACCACCATATAGCAATCAGCCCCAGCATTTT.

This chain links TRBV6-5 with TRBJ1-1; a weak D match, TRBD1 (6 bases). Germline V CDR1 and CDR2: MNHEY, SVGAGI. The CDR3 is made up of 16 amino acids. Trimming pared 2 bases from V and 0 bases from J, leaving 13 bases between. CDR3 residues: CASSYGRTAMNTEAFF. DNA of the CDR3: TGTGCCAGCAGTTACGGACGGACAGCCATGAACACTGAAGCTTTCTTT.

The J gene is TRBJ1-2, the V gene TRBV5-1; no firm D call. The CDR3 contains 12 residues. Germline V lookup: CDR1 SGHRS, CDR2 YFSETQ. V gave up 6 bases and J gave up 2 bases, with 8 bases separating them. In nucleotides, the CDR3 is TGCGCCAGCACGCAGGAGAACTATGGCTACACCTTC. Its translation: CASTQENYGYTF.

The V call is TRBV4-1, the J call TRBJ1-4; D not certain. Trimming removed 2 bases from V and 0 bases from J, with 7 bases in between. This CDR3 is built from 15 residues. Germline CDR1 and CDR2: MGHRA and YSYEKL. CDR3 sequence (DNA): TGCGCCAGCAGCCAACTCGTAACAACTAATGAAAAACTGTTTTTT. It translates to CASSQLVTTNEKLFF.

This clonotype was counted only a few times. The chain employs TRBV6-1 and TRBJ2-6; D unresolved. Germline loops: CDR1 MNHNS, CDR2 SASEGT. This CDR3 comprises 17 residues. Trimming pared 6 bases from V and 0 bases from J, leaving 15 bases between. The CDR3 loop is CASSPKGLSSGANVLTF. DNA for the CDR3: TGTGCCAGCAGCCCTAAGGGCCTAAGCTCTGGGGCCAACGTCCTGACTTTC.

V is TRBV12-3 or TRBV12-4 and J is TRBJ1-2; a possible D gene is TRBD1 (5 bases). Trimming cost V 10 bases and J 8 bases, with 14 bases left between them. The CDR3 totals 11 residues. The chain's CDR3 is CATTPGYGYTF. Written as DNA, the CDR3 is TGTGCCACCACTCCAGGGTACGGCTACACCTTC.

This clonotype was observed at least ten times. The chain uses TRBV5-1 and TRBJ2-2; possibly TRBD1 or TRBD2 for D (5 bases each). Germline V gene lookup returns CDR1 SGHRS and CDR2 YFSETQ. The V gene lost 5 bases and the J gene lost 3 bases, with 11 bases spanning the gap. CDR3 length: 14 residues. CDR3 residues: CASSRDGDTGELFF. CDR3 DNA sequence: TGCGCCAGCAGTCGGGACGGGGACACCGGGGAGCTGTTTTTT.

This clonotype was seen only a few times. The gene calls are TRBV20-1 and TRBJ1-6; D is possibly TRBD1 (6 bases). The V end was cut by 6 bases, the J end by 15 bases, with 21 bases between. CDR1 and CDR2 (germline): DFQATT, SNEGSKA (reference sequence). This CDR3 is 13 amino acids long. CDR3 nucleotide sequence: TGCAGTGCGGGGAGGACAGCGGGATTCCTCCTCCACTTT. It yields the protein CSAGRTAGFLLHF.

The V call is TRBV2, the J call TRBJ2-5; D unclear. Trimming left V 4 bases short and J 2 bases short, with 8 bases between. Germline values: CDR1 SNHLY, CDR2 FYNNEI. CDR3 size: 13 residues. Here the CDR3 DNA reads TGTGCCAGCAGTGGGACGGAGCAAGAGACCCAGTACTTC. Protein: CASSGTEQETQYF.

The CDR3 coding sequence is TGTGCCAGCAGCTCAGGGATTGGGGCTGAAGCTTTCTTT. It is translated as CASSSGIGAEAFF. This rearrangement joins TRBV7-3 to TRBJ1-1, with D perhaps matching TRBD1 (5 bases). This CDR3 comprises 13 residues. V lost 4 bases and J 6 bases, leaving 12 bases between the germline ends. Per the germline V gene, CDR1 is SGHTA and CDR2 is FQGTGA.

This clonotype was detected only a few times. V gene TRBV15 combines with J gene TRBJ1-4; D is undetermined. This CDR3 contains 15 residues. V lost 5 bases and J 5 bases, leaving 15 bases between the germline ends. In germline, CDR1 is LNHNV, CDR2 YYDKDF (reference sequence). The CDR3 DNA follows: TGTGCCACCAGCGGGAGGTCCATTAGAAATGAAAAACTGTTTTTT. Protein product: CATSGRSIRNEKLFF.

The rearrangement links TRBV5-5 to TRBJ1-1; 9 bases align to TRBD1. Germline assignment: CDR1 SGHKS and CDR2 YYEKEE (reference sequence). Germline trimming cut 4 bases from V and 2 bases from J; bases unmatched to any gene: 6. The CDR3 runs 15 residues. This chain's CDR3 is CASSILTGGNTEAFF. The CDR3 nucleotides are TGTGCCAGCAGCATCCTGACAGGGGGAAACACTGAAGCTTTCTTT.

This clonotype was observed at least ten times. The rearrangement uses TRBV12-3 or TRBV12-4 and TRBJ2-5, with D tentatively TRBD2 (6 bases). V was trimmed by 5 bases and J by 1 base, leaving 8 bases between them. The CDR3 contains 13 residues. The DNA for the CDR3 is TGTGCCAGCAGTACGGGGGTCCAAGAGACCCAGTACTTC. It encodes CASSTGVQETQYF.

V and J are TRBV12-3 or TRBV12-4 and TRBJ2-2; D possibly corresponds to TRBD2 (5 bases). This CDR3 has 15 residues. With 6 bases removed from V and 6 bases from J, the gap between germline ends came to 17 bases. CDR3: CASSIRVEGPGELFF. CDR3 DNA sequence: TGTGCCAGCAGCATACGGGTCGAGGGTCCCGGGGAGCTGTTTTTT.

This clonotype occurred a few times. The DNA for the CDR3 is TGTGCCAGCAGCTCCTGGGACAGGGGGCGAGAGGGCTACACCTTC. It specifies CASSSWDRGREGYTF. V usage is TRBV6-1 and J usage is TRBJ1-2; 12 bases agree with TRBD1. CDR3 length: 15 amino acids. The trim removed 6 bases at V and 8 bases at J, leaving 10 bases unmatched. From germline, CDR1 is MNHNS and CDR2 SASEGT.